This passage covers 3 T cell receptor beta chains from one sample sequenced in a study of T cells expressing NK-cell markers (dated by TCRdb to the early 2020s). Library preparation employed 5' RACE. Sequencing instrument: Illumina HiSeq 2000. Reprocessed by TCRdb, the reads give a single entry per CDR3 protein sequence, without DNA. The data table for this sample lists 350,000 to 400,000 distinct CDR3 sequences. The ten largest account for about 11% of the sample. Sequenced material: blood T cells: a sorted CD56 or NKG2C T cell subset, CD4+ or CD8+ T cells, or bulk PBMC T cells (not recorded which). These receptors all come from a woman in her fifties or sixties in good health. Donor details come from another sample of the same person, matched by shared clones.

The rearrangement uses TRBV30 and TRBJ1-5; TCRdb designates TRBD1, a call that cannot be tested without DNA. The germline V gene has CDR1 GTSNPN and CDR2 SVGIG (reference sequence). The CDR3 contains 14 residues. The CDR3 loop is CAWGGQGVFQPQHF.

This sequence joins TRBV7-9 and TRBJ2-5; as DNA is missing, the TRBD2 call by TCRdb cannot be tested. The germline gives CDR1 SEHNR, CDR2 FQNEAQ (reference sequence). The CDR3 length is 16 residues. CDR3 region: CASSFGGGRAQETQYF.

This chain uses TRBV4-1 with TRBJ2-3; TCRdb picks TRBD2, but there is no DNA to check that call. From germline, CDR1 is MGHRA and CDR2 YSYEKL. CDR3 length: 19 residues. CDR3 protein: CASSQDYGLASGPGDTQYF.